The sequence of this T cell receptor (beta chain) was determined in a study of T cell responses to AZD1222 COVID-19 vaccine. Findings and limits, study-wide: The donor cohort was predominantly white British with a female majority, and clonal diversity may have been underestimated. Just 5 to 7 people given AZD1222 tested seropositive at baseline.

Between the trimmed V and J ends, which lost 7 bases and 1 base, there was a span of 11 bases. The germline CDR1 and CDR2 sequences are LGHNA and YNFKEQ. This CDR3 has 14 amino acids. Generated by immunoSEQ multiplex PCR, the TCRdb table keeps only in-frame clones and is missing some. The sample includes under 85,000 clones, approximately 90% of them seen just once. Note on this clone: Its antigen is not identified.

V usage is TRBV4-2 and J usage is TRBJ1-3; D unresolved. Sample: peripheral blood, taken 28 days after the second AZD1222 dose. The sequence came from an adult who received the AZD1222 COVID-19 vaccine. CDR3 sequence (DNA): TGTGCCAGCACCCATACGGGGTCTGGAAACACCATATATTTT. Its protein is CASTHTGSGNTIYF.